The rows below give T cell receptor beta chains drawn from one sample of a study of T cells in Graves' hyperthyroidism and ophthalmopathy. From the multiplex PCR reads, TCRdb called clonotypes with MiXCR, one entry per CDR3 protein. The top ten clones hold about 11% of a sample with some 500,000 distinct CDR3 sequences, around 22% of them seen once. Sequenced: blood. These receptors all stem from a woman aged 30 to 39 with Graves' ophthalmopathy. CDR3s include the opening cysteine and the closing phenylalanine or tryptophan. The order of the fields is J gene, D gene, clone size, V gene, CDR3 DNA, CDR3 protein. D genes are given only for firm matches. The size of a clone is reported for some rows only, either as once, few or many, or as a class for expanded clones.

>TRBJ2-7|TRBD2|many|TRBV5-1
TGCGCCACCTACCCCGGGACTAGCGGGCCCTACGAGCAGTACTTC
CATYPGTSGPYEQYF
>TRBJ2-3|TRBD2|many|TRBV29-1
TGCAGCGTTGTCCCAGCGGGGGAGCCCATTAGCACAGATACGCAGTATTTT
CSVVPAGEPISTDTQYF
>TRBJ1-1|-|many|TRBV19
TGTGCCAGTAGTATCTCTGGAGAATATGAAGCTTTCTTT
CASSISGEYEAFF
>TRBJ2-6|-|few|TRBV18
TGTGCCAGCTCACCACTGAGGGGGTCTGGGGCCAACGTCCTGACTTTC
CASSPLRGSGANVLTF
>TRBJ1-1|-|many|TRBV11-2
TGTGCCAGCCCTCCGTCGGGGAGAAACACTGAAGCTTTCTTT
CASPPSGRNTEAFF
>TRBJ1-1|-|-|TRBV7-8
TGTGCCAGCAGCCCTGGACGGACTCCGAACACTGAAGCTTTCTTT
CASSPGRTPNTEAFF
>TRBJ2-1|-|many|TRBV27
TGTGCCAGCAAACGTGCCTCTACTAGCCGAGGGAATGAGCAGTTCTTC
CASKRASTSRGNEQFF
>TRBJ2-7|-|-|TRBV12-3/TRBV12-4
TGTGCCAGCAGCTCGACCCCAGGGGTTCAGGGCTACGAGCAGTACTTC
CASSSTPGVQGYEQYF
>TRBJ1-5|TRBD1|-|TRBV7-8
TGTGCCAGCAGTCAAACCGGGACAGGGCTTGGCAATCAGCCCCAGCATTTT
CASSQTGTGLGNQPQHF
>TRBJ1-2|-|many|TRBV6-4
TGTGCCAGCAGAGATTCGGGGGTCCGGAAAGGCTACACCTTC
CASRDSGVRKGYTF
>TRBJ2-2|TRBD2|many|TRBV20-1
TGCAGTGCTAGCTTAGCGGGGGGCGGTAAGCTGTTTTTT
CSASLAGGGKLFF
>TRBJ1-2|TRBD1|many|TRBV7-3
TGTGCCAGCAGCTTAACCTTTGGGACAGGGTCCTCCAGCTATGGCTACACCTTC
CASSLTFGTGSSSYGYTF
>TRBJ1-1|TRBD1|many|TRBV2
TGTGCCAGCAGAGACCGACAGGGAGGGGGAAAAGCTTTCTTT
CASRDRQGGGKAFF
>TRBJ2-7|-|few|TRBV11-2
TGTGCCAGCAGCTTAGGAGGACCTCTGAGAGACTACGAGCAGTACTTC
CASSLGGPLRDYEQYF
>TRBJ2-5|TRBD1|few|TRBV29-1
TGCAGCGGTGGGACAGGAGAAGGGACCCAGTACTTC
CSGGTGEGTQYF
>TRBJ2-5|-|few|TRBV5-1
TGCGCCAGCACCCTTGATCTAGGGGGGCGCGGAGAGACCCAGTACTTC
CASTLDLGGRGETQYF
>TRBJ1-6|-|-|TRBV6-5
TGTGCCAGCAGTTATGTGTCCGAAGGACCCCTCCACTTT
CASSYVSEGPLHF
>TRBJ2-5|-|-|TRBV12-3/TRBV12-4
TGTGCCAGCAGTCCACGACGGCCTCAAGAGACCCAGTACTTC
CASSPRRPQETQYF
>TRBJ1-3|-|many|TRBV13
TGTGCCAGCAGCTTCGACGGTCTCTCTGGAAACACCATATATTTT
CASSFDGLSGNTIYF
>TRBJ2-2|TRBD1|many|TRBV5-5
TGTGCCAGCAGCTTCCCCGGGACAGGGGGCACCGGGGAGCTGTTTTTT
CASSFPGTGGTGELFF
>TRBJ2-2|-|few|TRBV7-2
TGTGCCAGCCCCGTGGGGTACAGTAACACCGGGGAGCTGTTTTTT
CASPVGYSNTGELFF
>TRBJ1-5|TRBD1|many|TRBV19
TGTGCCAGTAGTCGCCGGGACAGGGGGCAGAAAGATCAGCCCCAGCATTTT
CASSRRDRGQKDQPQHF
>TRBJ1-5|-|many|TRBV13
TGTGCCAGCAGTCGGGACGGTGATCAGCCCCAGCATTTT
CASSRDGDQPQHF
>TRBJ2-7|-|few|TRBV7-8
TGTGCCAGCAGCTTAGGATCCGTCCGAGGGGAGCAGTACTTC
CASSLGSVRGEQYF
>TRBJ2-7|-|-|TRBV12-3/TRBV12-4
TGTGCCAGCAGCCCCGGGACCTCCCCGCAGGAGCAGTACTTC
CASSPGTSPQEQYF
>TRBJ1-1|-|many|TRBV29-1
TGCAGCGTTGAAGAGGATGAAGCTTTCTTT
CSVEEDEAFF
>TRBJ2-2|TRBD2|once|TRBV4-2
TGTGCCAGCAGACGGTTGGTAGCGGGGAGCCTCGCCTACACCGGGGAGCTGTTTTTT
CASRRLVAGSLAYTGELFF
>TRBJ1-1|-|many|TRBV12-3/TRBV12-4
TGTGCCAGCAGGGGGATAGGGTATTTGGTCACTGAAGCTTTCTTT
CASRGIGYLVTEAFF
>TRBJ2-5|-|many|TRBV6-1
TGTGCCAGCAGACGCCCCGATAGACAGAGAACCCAAGAGACCCAGTACTTC
CASRRPDRQRTQETQYF
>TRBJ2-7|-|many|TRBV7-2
TGTGCCAGCAGGCCCCCCTCAGGGTACGAGCAGTACTTC
CASRPPSGYEQYF
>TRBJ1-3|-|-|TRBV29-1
TGCAGCGTTGCGGGTCTCCTCGGAAACACCATATATTTT
CSVAGLLGNTIYF
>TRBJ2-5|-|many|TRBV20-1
TGCAGTGCTAGAGGAGGAGGGGACCAAGAGACCCAGTACTTC
CSARGGGDQETQYF
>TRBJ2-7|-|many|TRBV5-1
TGCGCCAGCAGCTTGGTCGCAGACTACGAGCAGTACTTC
CASSLVADYEQYF
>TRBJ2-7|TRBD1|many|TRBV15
TGTGCCACCAGCAGATTACCCGGGACAGGGGGCTTCGAGCAGTACTTC
CATSRLPGTGGFEQYF
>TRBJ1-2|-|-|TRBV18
TGTGCCAGCTCACCAGGGCAGGCCTTGGTGGAGGGCTACACCTTC
CASSPGQALVEGYTF
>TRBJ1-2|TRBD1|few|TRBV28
TGTGCCAGCATCCCCCCGGGACAGGGGTCCGGCTACACCTTC
CASIPPGQGSGYTF
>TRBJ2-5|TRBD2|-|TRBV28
TGTGCCAGCAGCCCACTAGCGACAAACCGTTTCCAAGAGACCCAGTACTTC
CASSPLATNRFQETQYF
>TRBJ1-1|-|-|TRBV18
TGTGCCAGCTCACCAGGAGAATGGGTTAACACTGAAGCTTTCTTT
CASSPGEWVNTEAFF
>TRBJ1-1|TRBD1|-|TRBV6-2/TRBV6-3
TGTGCCAGCAGTTACCTCTATCCGGGACAGGGGAGGAGAAACACTGAAGCTTTCTTT
CASSYLYPGQGRRNTEAFF
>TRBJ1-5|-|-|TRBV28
TGTGCCAGCAGTTCCTACGACAGCTGGGGCAATCAGCCCCAGCATTTT
CASSSYDSWGNQPQHF
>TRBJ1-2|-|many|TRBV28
TGTGCCAGCAGACCCCGGGACGCGGTTCGAGGCTACACCTTC
CASRPRDAVRGYTF
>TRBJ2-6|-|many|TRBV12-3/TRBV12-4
TGTGCCAGCAGTCTGTGGGATTCAAGTGGTGTCCTGACTTTC
CASSLWDSSGVLTF
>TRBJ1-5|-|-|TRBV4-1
TGCGCCAGCAGCCAAGACCCGGGGAACAATCAGCCCCAGCATTTT
CASSQDPGNNQPQHF
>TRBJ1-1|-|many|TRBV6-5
TGTGCCAGCAGTTACGAAGCGGTCACTGAAGCTTTCTTT
CASSYEAVTEAFF
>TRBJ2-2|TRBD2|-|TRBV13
TGTGCCAGCAGCGTACAAAGCGGGGTGAACACCGGGGAGCTGTTTTTT
CASSVQSGVNTGELFF
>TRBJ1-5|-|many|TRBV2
TGTGCCAGCAGAACCTTGAATCAGCCCCAGCATTTT
CASRTLNQPQHF
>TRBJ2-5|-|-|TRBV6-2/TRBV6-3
TGTGCCAGCCTCCTCTTTGAGGGGTCCCAAGAGACCCAGTACTTC
CASLLFEGSQETQYF
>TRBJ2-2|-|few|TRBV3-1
TGTGCCAGCAGCCATTTACGGGACACCGGGGAGCTGTTTTTT
CASSHLRDTGELFF
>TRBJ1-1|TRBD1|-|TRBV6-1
TGTGCCAGCAGTGAAGCAAGGGGGCTGAACACTGAAGCTTTCTTT
CASSEARGLNTEAFF
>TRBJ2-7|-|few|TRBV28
TGTGCCAGCAGTTTACCAAGTTTTCGGGGGAACGAGCAGTACTTC
CASSLPSFRGNEQYF
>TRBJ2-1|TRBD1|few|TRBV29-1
TGCAGCGTAGGGACAGGGAATCGAAATGAGCAGTTCTTC
CSVGTGNRNEQFF
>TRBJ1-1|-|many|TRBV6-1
TGTGCCAGCAGCGACCGGACCGGGAACACTGAAGCTTTCTTT
CASSDRTGNTEAFF
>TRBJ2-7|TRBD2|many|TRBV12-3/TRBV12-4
TGTGCCAGCAGCCCGAGGGGGGCGGATAGCGGGACCTACGAGCAGTACTTC
CASSPRGADSGTYEQYF
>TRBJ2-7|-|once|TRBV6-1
TGTGCCAGCAGTGTATCAGGAGGGGCCGCCTACGAGCAGTACTTC
CASSVSGGAAYEQYF
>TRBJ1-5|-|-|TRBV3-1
TGTGCCAGCAGCCAGCTCACAGGTCAGCCCCAGCATTTT
CASSQLTGQPQHF
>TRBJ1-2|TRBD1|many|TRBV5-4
TGTGCCAGCAGAGGGGGCAAAAACTATGGCTACACCTTC
CASRGGKNYGYTF
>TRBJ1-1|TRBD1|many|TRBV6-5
TGTGCCAGCAGTTATGACGGACAGGGCGAGGACACTGAAGCTTTCTTT
CASSYDGQGEDTEAFF
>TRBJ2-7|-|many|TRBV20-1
TGCAGTGCTAGTGGGGCCGGGTCCCTTTCCTACGAGCAGTACTTC
CSASGAGSLSYEQYF
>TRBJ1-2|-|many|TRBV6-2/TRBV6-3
TGTGCCAGCATTGGACCAGGGATTTCGGGGAGTAACTATGGCTACACCTTC
CASIGPGISGSNYGYTF